A single sample gave rise to the 6 T cell receptor beta chains below, sequenced in a study of CD8+ T cells in alopecia areata. Stated treatment: oral pan-JAK inhibitor, 5-10 mg twice daily. The sequencing template was cDNA reverse transcribed from extracted RNA. The table came from immunoSEQ multiplex PCR; TCRdb's copy has only in-frame clones and leaves some out. The sample records roughly 200,000 clones, approximately 47% being singletons. The sequenced sample was CD4+ T cells sorted from blood, obtained at approximately week 37, from a patient treated with tofacitinib. These receptors were taken from a human donor with alopecia areata.

The chain links TRBV4-3 to TRBJ2-5; 10 bases are shared with TRBD2. V lost 11 bases to trimming and J lost 1 base; unmatched junction nucleotides: 19. Germline V gives CDR1 LGHNA, CDR2 YSLEER. The CDR3 is made up of 18 amino acids. In nucleotides, the CDR3 is TGCGCCGACTTTAGCGGGAGGCCCTTAGACCCTGCCCAAGAGACCCAGTACTTC. It is translated as CADFSGRPLDPAQETQYF.

This sequence joins TRBV15 and TRBJ2-5; D may be TRBD2 (5 bases). The germline CDR1 and CDR2 sequences are LNHNV and YYDKDF (reference sequence). This CDR3 contains 14 residues. V was cut by 1 base and J by 5 bases, with 11 bases left in between. Here the CDR3 DNA reads TGTGCCACCAGCAGAGGGACTCTGGGGGAGACCCAGTACTTC. Its translation is CATSRGTLGETQYF. The full variable domain, with the rest looked up from reference TRBV15 and TRBJ2-5, is DAMVIQNPRYQVTQFGKPVTLSCSQTLNHNVMYWYQQKSSQAPKLLFHYYDKDFNNEADTPDNFQSRRPNTSFCFLDIRSPGLGDTAMYLCATSRGTLGETQYFGPGTRLLVL.

Only a few counts were recorded for this clone. The chain has TRBV19 and TRBJ1-1, with 10 bases lining up with TRBD1. Trimming removed 0 bases from V and 1 base from J; junction bases left unmatched: 8. This CDR3 region has 18 residues. The germline V gene has CDR1 LNHDA and CDR2 SQIVND (reference sequence). For the CDR3, the DNA is TGTGCCAGTAGTATAGATCCCCTGACAGGGGGCTGGAACACTGAAGCTTTCTTT. Amino acids: CASSIDPLTGGWNTEAFF.

The gene calls are TRBV30 and TRBJ2-3; D gene uncertain. CDR3 length equals 13 residues. V lost 1 base and J 6 bases, leaving 11 bases between the germline ends. Germline V gene lookup returns CDR1 GTSNPN and CDR2 SVGIG (reference sequence). The chain's CDR3 is CAWSGQVLDTQYF. In DNA form, the CDR3 reads TGTGCCTGGAGTGGGCAGGTACTTGATACGCAGTATTTT.

This clone has just one count. Other DNA sequences in the same sample also yield this CDR3. This chain joins TRBV30 and TRBJ1-4, with 9 bases that match TRBD1. Unmatched junction bases numbered 2, after V lost 1 base and J lost 5 bases. CDR1 is GTSNPN and CDR2 is SVGIG in the germline V gene (reference sequence). This CDR3 is built from 14 residues. CDR3 loop: CAWSGDRGNEKLFF. In DNA form, the CDR3 reads TGTGCCTGGAGTGGAGACAGGGGGAATGAAAAACTGTTTTTT.

For the CDR3, the DNA is TGCGCCAGCAACAGCGGAGGACAGGGGCACTCTTGGTACACTGAAGCTTTCTTT. It yields the protein CASNSGGQGHSWYTEAFF. The V call is TRBV5-1, the J call TRBJ1-1; the match to TRBD1 covers 9 bases. The J segment lost 3 bases and the V segment lost 6 bases, leaving 18 bases of the junction unmatched. Germline CDR1 is SGHRS and CDR2 is YFSETQ. The CDR3 runs to 18 residues.